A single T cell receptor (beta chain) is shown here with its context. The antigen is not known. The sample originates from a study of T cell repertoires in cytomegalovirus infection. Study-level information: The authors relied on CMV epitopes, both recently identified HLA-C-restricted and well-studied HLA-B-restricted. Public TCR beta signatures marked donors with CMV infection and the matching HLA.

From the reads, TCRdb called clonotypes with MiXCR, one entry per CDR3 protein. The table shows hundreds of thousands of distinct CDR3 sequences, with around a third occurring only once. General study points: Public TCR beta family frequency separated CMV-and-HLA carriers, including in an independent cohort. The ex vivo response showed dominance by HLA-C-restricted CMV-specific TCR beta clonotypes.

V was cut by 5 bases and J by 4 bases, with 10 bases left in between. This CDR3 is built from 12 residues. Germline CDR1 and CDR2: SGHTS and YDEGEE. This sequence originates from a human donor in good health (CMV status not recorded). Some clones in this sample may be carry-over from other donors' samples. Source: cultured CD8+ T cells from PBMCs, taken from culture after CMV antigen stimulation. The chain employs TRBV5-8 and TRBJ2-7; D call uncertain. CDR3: CASRNGVYEQYF. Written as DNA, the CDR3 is TGTGCCAGCAGAAATGGTGTTTACGAGCAGTACTTC.